These 21 T cell receptor beta chains were all obtained from the same sample, sequenced in a study of neoadjuvant anti-PD-1 for oral cavity cancer (dated by TCRdb to the early 2020s). The time point label of this sample denotes: after neoadjuvant nivolumab, at surgical resection. The method was the immunoSEQ multiplex PCR assay. This immuneACCESS table, as held by TCRdb, lists in-frame sequences with V and J called but not all clones. Of the missing ones, under half trace to an unresolved V gene in checked studies; the others have no known cause. In this sample the table shows more than 20,000 clones, roughly 29% of which occur a single time. The ten largest clones take up roughly 16% of the sample. Sequences were derived from tumor tissue, sampled after nivolumab (anti-PD-1) treatment. The receptors come from a person aged 35-79 years with oral cavity squamous cell carcinoma.

In its sample, this clone was seen many times. This sequence joins TRBV4-2 and TRBJ2-2; D gene uncertain. The length of the CDR3 is 13 residues. The V end lost 0 bases, the J end lost 6 bases, and 5 bases lay between the germline ends. Germline V gene sequence: CDR1 LGHNA, CDR2 YNFKEQ. The CDR3 loop reads CASSQDVSGELFF. Here the CDR3 DNA reads TGTGCCAGCAGCCAAGACGTTTCCGGGGAGCTGTTTTTT.

This clone was counted only a few times. V gene TRBV27 combines with J gene TRBJ2-3; 9 nucleotides match TRBD2. There are 15 residues in the CDR3. V gave up 7 bases and J gave up 1 base; unmatched junction bases: 6. The germline V gene encodes CDR1 MNHEY and CDR2 SMNVEV (reference sequence). CDR3 amino acids: CASNLAGLGTDTQYF. In DNA form, the CDR3 reads TGTGCCAGCAATCTAGCGGGGTTGGGCACAGATACGCAGTATTTT.

J is TRBJ1-5 and V is TRBV30, with TRBD1 identical over 7 bases. This CDR3 spans 13 amino acids. V lost 4 bases to trimming and J lost 4 bases; unmatched junction nucleotides: 4. Germline V gene data show CDR1 as GTSNPN and CDR2 as SVGIG (reference sequence). The CDR3 DNA reads as TGTGCCTGGAAGGGACAGCCGAATCAGCCCCAGCATTTT. Protein: CAWKGQPNQPQHF.

The chain recombines TRBV4-2 with TRBJ2-7, with 7 nucleotides matching TRBD1. The CDR3 extends over 14 amino acids. J was trimmed by 3 bases and V by 1 base; bases with no gene match: 3. The V gene's germline CDR1 is LGHNA and CDR2 YNFKEQ. CDR3 DNA sequence: TGTGCCAGCAGCCAAGGGGGACAGAGCTACGAGCAGTACTTC. Protein sequence: CASSQGGQSYEQYF.

This clone came up a few times. The chain's CDR3 is CASSYTRQSEGNTIYF. In nucleotides, the CDR3 is TGTGCCAGCAGTTACACTCGTCAGTCCGAGGGAAACACCATATATTTT. This chain connects TRBV6-5 to TRBJ1-3; D gene ambiguous. The CDR3 has 16 amino acids. The germline V gene has CDR1 MNHEY and CDR2 SVGAGI. V lost 2 bases and J 4 bases, leaving 15 bases between the germline ends.

There are many counts of this clone. The V and J genes are TRBV4-2 and TRBJ1-2; the D is unclear. Trimming left V 0 bases short and J 8 bases short, with 10 bases between. This CDR3 region has 13 residues. CDR1 is LGHNA and CDR2 is YNFKEQ in the germline V gene. The CDR3 spells CASSQEFQWGYTF. For the CDR3, the DNA is TGTGCCAGCAGCCAAGAGTTCCAGTGGGGCTACACCTTC.

The V call is TRBV5-6, the J call TRBJ1-1; no reliable D call. Germline V lookup: CDR1 SGHDT, CDR2 YYEEEE. This CDR3 contains 13 residues. Trimming shortened V by 1 base and J by 2 bases, and 6 bases separated the two germline ends. This CDR3 reads CASSLYDNTEAFF. CDR3 sequence (DNA): TGTGCCAGCAGCTTGTATGACAACACTGAAGCTTTCTTT.

The chain joins TRBV5-1 to TRBJ1-4; D is unclear. Germline V gives CDR1 SGHRS, CDR2 YFSETQ. The CDR3 is 12 amino acids. Trimming stripped 0 bases from V and 4 bases from J, with 1 base between. Here the CDR3 DNA reads TGCGCCAGCAGCTTGGGTAATGAAAAACTGTTTTTT. Protein product: CASSLGNEKLFF. Variable domain in full (rest from reference TRBV5-1 and TRBJ1-4): KAGVTQTPRYLIKTRGQQVTLSCSPISGHRSVSWYQQTPGQGLQFLFEYFSETQRNKGNFPGRFSGRQFSNSRSEMNVSTLELGDSALYLCASSLGNEKLFFGSGTQLSVL.

The chain has TRBV5-6 and TRBJ1-1; 9 bases match TRBD1. The CDR3 length is 15 residues. The V gene's germline CDR1 is SGHDT and CDR2 YYEEEE. Trimming removed 4 bases from V and 4 bases from J; junction bases left unmatched: 8. The CDR3 sequence: CASSSRDRVRTEAFF. Here the CDR3 DNA reads TGTGCCAGCAGCAGCAGGGACAGGGTTCGCACTGAAGCTTTCTTT.

The V gene is TRBV30, the J gene TRBJ2-7; the match to TRBD2 covers 9 bases. The CDR3 extends over 18 amino acids. Germline assignment: CDR1 GTSNPN and CDR2 SVGIG (reference sequence). Losses at the gene ends were 8 bases for V and 3 bases for J; bases not matched to a gene: 23. CDR3 in DNA: TGTGCCAGCAGCCCTGACGGAGGGGGCGGGGGGGCCCACTACGAGCAGTACTTC. The encoded protein is CASSPDGGGGGAHYEQYF.

This clone was seen only a few times. The V gene is TRBV4-1, the J gene TRBJ2-7; D remains unclear. CDR3 size: 12 residues. V was trimmed by 5 bases and J by 0 bases, leaving 5 bases between them. CDR1 and CDR2 (germline): MGHRA, YSYEKL. The CDR3 DNA follows: TGCGCCAGCAGCGGGATCTCCTACGAGCAGTACTTC. Translation: CASSGISYEQYF.

The rearrangement uses TRBV5-1 and TRBJ1-1; a possible D gene is TRBD1 (5 bases). Germline values: CDR1 SGHRS, CDR2 YFSETQ. Trimming took off 0 bases at V and 5 bases at J, with 14 bases between the two ends. The CDR3 sequence is 15 residues long. CDR3 DNA: TGCGCCAGCAGCTTGGACCAGTTACAGGTAACTGAAGCTTTCTTT. It is translated as CASSLDQLQVTEAFF.

CDR3 protein: CASSPNSGANVLTF. CDR3 DNA sequence: TGTGCCAGCAGCCCAAACTCTGGGGCCAACGTCCTGACTTTC. The chain links TRBV7-8 to TRBJ2-6, with no clear D. This CDR3 has 14 residues. The V end lost 5 bases, the J end lost 0 bases, and 5 bases lay between the germline ends. Germline CDR1 SGHVS, CDR2 FQNEAQ.

The chain combines TRBV5-1 with TRBJ1-2, with D perhaps matching TRBD1 (6 bases). The germline V gene encodes CDR1 SGHRS and CDR2 YFSETQ. This CDR3 has 15 amino acids. The ends were cut back, 1 base at V and 8 bases at J, with 18 bases in the middle. The chain's CDR3 is CASSLWAGEGGGYTF. CDR3 coding DNA: TGCGCCAGCAGCTTGTGGGCAGGGGAAGGCGGGGGCTACACCTTC.

The chain employs TRBV13 and TRBJ1-3; no firm D call. This CDR3 contains 15 residues. The V and J ends lost 5 bases and 0 bases respectively, with 11 bases between them. The germline V gene has CDR1 PRHDT and CDR2 FYEKMQ (reference sequence). CDR3 in amino acids: CASSRGRTSGNTIYF. CDR3 coding DNA: TGTGCCAGCAGCAGAGGACGGACCTCTGGAAACACCATATATTTT.

This chain connects TRBV4-1 to TRBJ2-1, with D possibly matching TRBD1 (6 bases). Between the trimmed V and J ends, which lost 3 bases and 1 base, there was a span of 10 bases. The CDR3 covers 15 residues. Germline V lookup: CDR1 MGHRA, CDR2 YSYEKL. The DNA of the CDR3 is TGCGCCAGCAGCCAGAGCAGGGGATCCTACAATGAGCAGTTCTTC. This gives the protein CASSQSRGSYNEQFF.

On this clone itself: The junction departs from germline at one end; a sequencing error may be responsible. The V gene is TRBV11-2, the J gene TRBJ2-1, with 7 bases aligning to TRBD2. Germline V gene data show CDR1 as SGHAT and CDR2 as FQNNGV. This CDR3 spans 12 amino acids. The CDR3 region is CASSLAGLPQFF. CDR3 DNA: TGTGCCAGCAGTTTAGCGGGTCTGCCGCAGTTCTTC.

This clone was detected only once. The chain couples TRBV9 to TRBJ2-1; 8 bases are shared with TRBD2. This CDR3 is 17 amino acids long. V shed 4 bases, J shed 0 bases, and the junction held 9 bases outside the gene matches. The germline V gene has CDR1 SGDLS and CDR2 YYNGEE. The CDR3 coding sequence is TGTGCCAGCAGCCCCCGGGGGGGGGAGAGCTCCTACAATGAGCAGTTCTTC. Translating it yields CASSPRGGESSYNEQFF.

The V gene is TRBV5-1, the J gene TRBJ1-2, with 8 positions matching TRBD1. This CDR3 is built from 14 residues. The V gene's germline CDR1 is SGHRS and CDR2 YFSETQ. V dropped 2 bases and J dropped 5; count of bases not matched to a gene: 5. CDR3 amino acids: CASSLQQGGYGYTF. CDR3 nucleotides: TGCGCCAGCAGCTTACAACAGGGGGGATATGGCTACACCTTC. The full variable domain, rest sourced from reference TRBV5-1 and TRBJ1-2, is KAGVTQTPRYLIKTRGQQVTLSCSPISGHRSVSWYQQTPGQGLQFLFEYFSETQRNKGNFPGRFSGRQFSNSRSEMNVSTLELGDSALYLCASSLQQGGYGYTFGSGTRLTVV.

This chain uses TRBV19 with TRBJ2-3, with D uncertain. Trimming removed 3 bases at V and 1 base at J, with 14 bases between. The CDR3 spans 16 residues. Germline lookup yields CDR1 LNHDA and CDR2 SQIVND (reference sequence). This CDR3 reads CASSISSGSGTDTQYF. In DNA form, the CDR3 reads TGTGCCAGTAGTATCTCATCCGGGTCGGGCACAGATACGCAGTATTTT.

This clone was recorded a few times. V gene TRBV7-8 combines with J gene TRBJ1-5; 8 positions agree with TRBD1. V lost 5 bases and J lost 0; bases outside the gene matches: 6. The CDR3 length is 16 residues. Germline CDR1 SGHVS, CDR2 FQNEAQ. CDR3 protein: CASSRTGTGSNQPQHF. The CDR3 region has the DNA TGTGCCAGCAGCCGAACCGGGACAGGTAGCAATCAGCCCCAGCATTTT.